These T cell receptor beta chains were read from a single sample in a study of control samples from healthy donors and cancer patients. The assay was immunoSEQ multiplex PCR, and TCRdb's table has in-frame clones only and misses some. The sample gives some 95,000 clones, more than 90% of which show up once; 2.5% to 3.5% is in the top ten. Sequenced input: blood. The source of these receptors is a human donor in good health. The donor label of this sample is uncertain. Each CDR3 is given with its conserved first and last residue. D genes are given only for firm matches. A row's size may be missing; if present it is once, few, many or a size class.

>TRBJ1-5|.|.|16|TRBV19
CASSIGERGAGQPQHF
TGTGCCAGTAGTATAGGGGAGCGGGGGGCAGGTCAGCCCCAGCATTTT
>TRBJ1-6|.|.|16|TRBV4-1
CASSQELTRLNSPLHF
TGCGCCAGCAGCCAAGAATTAACACGGCTTAATTCACCCCTCCACTTT
>TRBJ1-5|.|.|13|TRBV10-1
CATPARGLQPQHF
TGCGCCACCCCGGCCCGGGGGCTTCAGCCCCAGCATTTT
>TRBJ2-7|TRBD2|.|15|TRBV15
CATSSRTSGTFEQYF
TGTGCCACCAGCTCTCGGACTAGCGGGACTTTCGAGCAGTACTTC
>TRBJ2-1|TRBD2|.|15|TRBV3-1/TRBV3-2
CASSPSGGAYNEQFF
TGTGCCAGCAGCCCTAGCGGGGGGGCCTACAATGAGCAGTTCTTC
>TRBJ1-3|.|.|15|TRBV2
CASSPNSGNRNTIYF
TGTGCCAGCAGCCCCAACTCAGGCAACCGAAACACCATATATTTT
>TRBJ2-5|TRBD1|.|15|TRBV5-1
CASTRGQGLQETQYF
TGCGCCAGCACCAGAGGACAGGGGCTACAAGAGACCCAGTACTTC
>TRBJ1-1|.|.|13|TRBV29-1
CSGLTVQNTEAFF
TGCAGCGGCTTGACAGTCCAGAACACTGAAGCTTTCTTT
>TRBJ1-1|.|.|14|TRBV14
CASSPTVANTEAFF
TGTGCCAGCAGCCCCACAGTAGCGAACACTGAAGCTTTCTTT
>TRBJ2-3|TRBD2|.|14|TRBV5-1
CASLRGVNTDTQYF
TGCGCCAGCCTCCGGGGGGTTAACACAGATACGCAGTATTTT
>TRBJ2-3|TRBD2|.|16|TRBV7-8
CASSSRLAGSTDTQYF
TGTGCCAGCAGCTCCCGACTAGCGGGGAGCACAGATACGCAGTATTTT
>TRBJ1-2|.|few|15|TRBV5-8
CASSSLRRRGYGYTF
TGTGCCAGCAGCTCCTTACGTCGAAGGGGCTATGGCTACACCTTC
>TRBJ1-2|TRBD1|.|16|TRBV3-1/TRBV3-2
CASSQDSAGGTYGYTF
TGTGCCAGCAGCCAAGATTCGGCAGGGGGCACCTATGGCTACACCTTC
>TRBJ1-6|TRBD1|.|15|TRBV19
CASSTGGQGGSPLHF
TGTGCCAGTAGTACTGGTGGACAGGGAGGTTCACCCCTCCACTTT
>TRBJ2-7|.|.|11|TRBV30
CAWRGTHEQYF
TGTGCCTGGAGGGGGACGCACGAGCAGTACTTC
>TRBJ2-1|TRBD2|.|16|TRBV10-1
CASSERLAGIYNEQFF
TGCGCCAGCAGTGAAAGACTAGCGGGGATCTACAATGAGCAGTTCTTC
>TRBJ2-1|.|.|15|TRBV27
CASSLRRQNYNEQFF
TGTGCCAGCAGTTTAAGAAGGCAGAACTACAATGAGCAGTTCTTC
>TRBJ2-3|TRBD2|.|15|TRBV19
CASSLRGDGTDTQYF
TGTGCCAGTAGTCTGCGGGGGGATGGCACAGATACGCAGTATTTT
>TRBJ1-1|.|.|15|TRBV5-1
CASSLVGEGSTEAFF
TGCGCCAGCAGCTTGGTGGGGGAAGGTAGCACTGAAGCTTTCTTT
>TRBJ1-3|.|.|11|TRBV7-8
CASSLRDTIYF
TGTGCCAGCAGCTTACGGGACACCATATATTTT
>TRBJ2-6|.|.|17|TRBV3-1/TRBV3-2
CASSQEGGGAGANVLTF
TGTGCCAGCAGCCAAGAAGGAGGGGGCGCTGGGGCCAACGTCCTGACTTTC
>TRBJ2-5|TRBD1|.|18|TRBV11-2
CASSLAGDRGLGQETQYF
TGTGCCAGCAGCTTAGCTGGGGACAGGGGGCTTGGCCAAGAGACCCAGTACTTC
>TRBJ2-1|TRBD2|.|15|TRBV7-8
CASNSPSGVYNEQFF
TGTGCCAGCAACTCCCCTAGCGGGGTCTACAATGAGCAGTTCTTC
>TRBJ2-1|.|.|15|TRBV6-5
CASRRAGLGQNEQFF
TGTGCCAGCAGGCGAGCGGGGCTAGGACAGAATGAGCAGTTCTTC
>TRBJ2-7|.|.|14|TRBV10-1
CASSPAGGTGKQYF
TGCGCCAGCAGTCCGGCGGGAGGGACAGGGAAGCAGTACTTC
>TRBJ2-2|TRBD2|.|17|TRBV7-3
CASSLNGGAANTGELFF
TGTGCCAGCAGCTTAAACGGGGGGGCTGCGAACACCGGGGAGCTGTTTTTT
>TRBJ1-5|.|.|16|TRBV28
CASSSRRGGSNQPQHF
TGTGCCAGCAGTTCCAGGCGAGGAGGGAGCAATCAGCCCCAGCATTTT
>TRBJ1-1|.|once|14|TRBV3-1/TRBV3-2
CASSYRGGGSEAFF
TGTGCCAGCAGCTATAGAGGGGGGGGCAGTGAAGCTTTCTTT
>TRBJ2-6|TRBD1|few|17|TRBV5-5
CASSLGTANSGANVLTF
TGTGCCAGCAGCCTAGGGACAGCTAACTCTGGGGCCAACGTCCTGACTTTC